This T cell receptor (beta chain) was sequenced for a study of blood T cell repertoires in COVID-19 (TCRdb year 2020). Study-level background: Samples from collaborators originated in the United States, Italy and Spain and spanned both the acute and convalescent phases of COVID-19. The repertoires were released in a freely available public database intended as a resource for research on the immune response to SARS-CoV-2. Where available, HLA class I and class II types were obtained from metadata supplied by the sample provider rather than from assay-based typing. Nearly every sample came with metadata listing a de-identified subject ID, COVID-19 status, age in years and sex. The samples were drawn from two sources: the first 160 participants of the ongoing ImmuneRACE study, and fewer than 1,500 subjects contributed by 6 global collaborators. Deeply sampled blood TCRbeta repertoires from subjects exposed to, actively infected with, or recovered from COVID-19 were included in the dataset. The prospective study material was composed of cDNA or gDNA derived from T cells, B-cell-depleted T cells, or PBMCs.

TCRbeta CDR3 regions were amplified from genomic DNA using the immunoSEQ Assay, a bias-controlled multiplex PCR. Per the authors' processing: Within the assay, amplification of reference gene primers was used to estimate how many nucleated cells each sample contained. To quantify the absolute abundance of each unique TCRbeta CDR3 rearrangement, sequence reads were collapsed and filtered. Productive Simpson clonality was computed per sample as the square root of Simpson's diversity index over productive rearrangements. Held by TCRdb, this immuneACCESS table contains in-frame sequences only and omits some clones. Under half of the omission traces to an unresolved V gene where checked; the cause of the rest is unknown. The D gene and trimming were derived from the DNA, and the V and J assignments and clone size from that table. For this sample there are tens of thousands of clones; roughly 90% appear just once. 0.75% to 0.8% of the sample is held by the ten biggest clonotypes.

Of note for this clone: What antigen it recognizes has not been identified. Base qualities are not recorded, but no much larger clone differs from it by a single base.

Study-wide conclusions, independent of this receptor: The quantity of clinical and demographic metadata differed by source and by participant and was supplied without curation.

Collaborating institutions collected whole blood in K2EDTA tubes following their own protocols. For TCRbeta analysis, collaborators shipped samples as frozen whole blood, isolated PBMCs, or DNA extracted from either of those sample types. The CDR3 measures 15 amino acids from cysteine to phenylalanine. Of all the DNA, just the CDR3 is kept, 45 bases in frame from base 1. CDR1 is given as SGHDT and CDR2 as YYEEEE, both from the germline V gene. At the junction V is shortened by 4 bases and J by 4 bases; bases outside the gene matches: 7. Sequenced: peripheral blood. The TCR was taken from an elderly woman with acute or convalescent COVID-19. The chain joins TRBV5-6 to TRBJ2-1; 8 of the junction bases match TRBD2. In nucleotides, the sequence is TGTGCCAGCAGCAAACCGGGACTAGATTACAATGAGCAGTTCTTC. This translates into CASSKPGLDYNEQFF.